One and the same sample provided the 14 T cell receptor beta chains below, sequenced in a study of blood T cell repertoires in COVID-19. Sequencing used immunoSEQ multiplex PCR; TCRdb keeps in-frame clones, though not all of them. The repertoire has some 110,000 clones, around 80% of them found once; the top ten carry 13% to 15%. The source material was peripheral blood. These receptors were taken from a woman in her sixties with acute or convalescent COVID-19.

V gene TRBV3-1 (or the pseudogene TRBV3-2) combines with J gene TRBJ1-2, with D unresolved. Trimming shortened V by 1 base and J by 1 base, and 7 bases separated the two germline ends. The CDR3 has 14 amino acids. Germline assignment: CDR1 LGHDT and CDR2 YNNKEL (reference sequence). CDR3 nucleotides: TGTGCCAGCAGCCAAGCAGGCCTTAACTATGGCTACACCTTC. This sequence encodes CASSQAGLNYGYTF.

The J gene is TRBJ1-2, the V gene TRBV29-1; D is unresolved. The V and J ends lost 4 bases and 8 bases respectively, with 17 bases between them. Germline CDR1 is SQVTM and CDR2 is ANQGSEA. The CDR3 extends over 13 amino acids. The CDR3: CSVVGPGAAGYTF. The CDR3 nucleotides are TGCAGCGTTGTCGGTCCGGGAGCTGCGGGCTACACCTTC.

The gene calls are TRBV2 and TRBJ2-7, with D maybe TRBD2 (6 bases). The CDR3 has 14 residues. V was cut by 8 bases and J by 4 bases, with 18 bases left in between. Germline V CDR1 and CDR2: SNHLY, FYNNEI. In nucleotides, the CDR3 is TGTGCCAGCTTTTTTTACGGGAGCGGGTACGAGCAGTACTTC. This translates into CASFFYGSGYEQYF.

This clone appeared a single time. This rearrangement joins TRBV10-3 to TRBJ2-5; TRBD1 aligns across 9 bases. CDR1 is ENHRY and CDR2 is SYGVKD in the germline V gene. V dropped 6 bases and J dropped 2; count of bases not matched to a gene: 10. The CDR3 is 16 amino acids. CDR3: CAISGTTGGTQETQYF. Written as DNA, the CDR3 is TGTGCCATCAGCGGAACGACAGGGGGAACACAAGAGACCCAGTACTTC.

The chain combines TRBV3-1 (or the pseudogene TRBV3-2) with TRBJ1-5, with 7 bases that match TRBD1. V shed 4 bases, J shed 5 bases, and the junction held 5 bases outside the gene matches. The CDR3 length is 14 residues. Germline CDR1 and CDR2: LGHDT and YNNKEL (reference sequence). CDR3 protein: CASSRSGTDQPQHF. The CDR3, as DNA: TGTGCCAGCAGCCGATCCGGGACAGATCAGCCCCAGCATTTT.

The V and J genes are TRBV7-8 and TRBJ1-5; 7 bases are shared with TRBD1. The CDR3 is 14 amino acids. After removal of 5 bases from V and 3 bases from J, the junction contained 4 bases not matched to a gene. From germline, CDR1 is SGHVS and CDR2 FQNEAQ. The CDR3 region has the DNA TGTGCCAGCAGCGTAGACAGGGACAATCAGCCCCAGCATTTT. Translation: CASSVDRDNQPQHF.

The chain has TRBV5-4 and TRBJ1-2, with 9 bases matching TRBD1. The CDR3 runs 14 residues. Looked up from germline, CDR1 is SGHNT and CDR2 is YYREEE (reference sequence). The J segment lost 4 bases and the V segment lost 1 base, leaving 2 bases of the junction unmatched. The CDR3 region has the DNA TGTGCCAGCAGCTTGCGACAGGGGGTCTATGGCTACACCTTC. Its translation: CASSLRQGVYGYTF.

The chain joins TRBV11-2 to TRBJ2-3, with 7 bases fitting TRBD2. CDR1 SGHAT and CDR2 FQNNGV come from the germline V gene. The CDR3 extends over 15 amino acids. With 2 bases clipped from V and 2 bases from J, the junction kept 4 bases outside the gene matches. The CDR3 nucleotides are TGTGCCAGCAGCTTATATGGGGGGGACACAGATACGCAGTATTTT. It encodes CASSLYGGDTDTQYF.

This chain joins TRBV4-1 and TRBJ1-4; TRBD1 matches at 8 bases. The CDR3 contains 18 residues. CDR1 and CDR2 from the germline V gene are MGHRA and YSYEKL. The trim removed 0 bases at V and 1 base at J, leaving 7 bases unmatched. CDR3 in amino acids: CASSQDPQGAVTNEKLFF. CDR3 nucleotide sequence: TGCGCCAGCAGCCAAGACCCCCAGGGGGCAGTAACTAATGAAAAACTGTTTTTT.

J is TRBJ1-1 and V is TRBV18; maybe TRBD1 (6 bases). CDR3 length: 14 amino acids. The germline V and J ends were trimmed by 3 bases and 5 bases, with 13 bases remaining between them. Germline assignment: CDR1 KGHSH and CDR2 LQKENI. The CDR3 coding sequence is TGTGCCAGCTCACCCCAGCACAGGGATACTGAAGCTTTCTTT. It translates to CASSPQHRDTEAFF.

Concerning this clone itself: Other nucleotide sequences in the sample specify the same CDR3. The chain carries TRBV9 and TRBJ2-2; D uncertain. This CDR3 spans 15 amino acids. The V gene's germline CDR1 is SGDLS and CDR2 YYNGEE. Deletions cut 3 bases from V and 0 bases from J, with 9 bases between. The CDR3 sequence: CASSGALANTGELFF. The CDR3 nucleotides are TGTGCCAGCAGCGGGGCGCTGGCGAACACCGGGGAGCTGTTTTTT.

The chain joins TRBV19 to TRBJ1-1; the D is unclear. The germline V and J ends were trimmed by 0 bases and 0 bases, with 8 bases remaining between them. The CDR3 sequence is 15 residues long. In germline, CDR1 is LNHDA, CDR2 SQIVND (reference sequence). The CDR3 reads CASSIDRGMNTEAFF. The CDR3 coding sequence is TGTGCCAGTAGTATAGATCGGGGTATGAACACTGAAGCTTTCTTT.

As concerns this clone: At one of its ends the junction is not consistent with the germline gene, which may arise from a read error. The sample has other DNA sequences that encode this CDR3 too. The rearrangement links TRBV27 to TRBJ2-7; weak D call: TRBD1 (5 bases). This CDR3 has 15 amino acids. Germline V gene data show CDR1 as MNHEY and CDR2 as SMNVEV (reference sequence). The chain's CDR3 is CASSFAGSFTYEQYF. CDR3 coding DNA: TGTGCCAGTAGTTTTGCAGGGTCGTTTACCTACGAGCAGTACTTC.

The chain recombines TRBV7-9 with TRBJ1-1; no reliable D call. The CDR3 loop spans 16 amino acids. Germline values: CDR1 SEHNR, CDR2 FQNEAQ (reference sequence). V was shortened by 1 base and J by 1 base, with 13 bases between the two germline ends. CDR3 protein: CASSLVGGSGNTEAFF. Here the CDR3 DNA reads TGTGCCAGCAGCTTAGTTGGAGGGTCGGGGAACACTGAAGCTTTCTTT.